Presented here are 16 T cell receptor beta chains from one specimen sequenced in a study of shared clonotypes between healthy human individuals. The method was immunoSEQ multiplex PCR; TCRdb's version includes in-frame clones alone and lacks a portion of them. The sample records approximately 1,500,000 clones, around 95% being singletons. The sequenced material came from naive CD4+ T cells sorted from blood. Subset described: CD45RA+ positively selected. These receptors all stem from a man aged 25 to 45 in good health.

CDR3 nucleotide sequence: TGTGCCAGCAGCTTAAATCAAGGGCAAGAGACCCAGTACTTC. Protein sequence: CASSLNQGQETQYF. The chain couples TRBV7-9 to TRBJ2-5; no reliable D call. Trimming stripped 2 bases from V and 2 bases from J, with 9 bases between. The V gene's germline CDR1 is SEHNR and CDR2 FQNEAQ (reference sequence). The CDR3 extends over 14 amino acids.

The chain is built from TRBV19 and TRBJ2-1; tentatively, D is TRBD2 (6 bases). The germline gives CDR1 LNHDA, CDR2 SQIVND (reference sequence). This CDR3 spans 14 amino acids. V shed 1 base and J shed 7 bases, with 11 bases lying between them. CDR3 protein: CASSIAGTANEQFF. The CDR3 bases are TGTGCCAGTAGTATAGCCGGGACTGCAAATGAGCAGTTCTTC.

V gene TRBV9 combines with J gene TRBJ2-7; no clear D gene. This CDR3 has 12 amino acids. Germline lookup yields CDR1 SGDLS and CDR2 YYNGEE. V was clipped by 8 bases and J by 3 bases, with 12 bases between them. The CDR3 sequence is CASPDVHYEQYF. CDR3 bases: TGTGCCAGTCCGGATGTACACTACGAGCAGTACTTC.

J is TRBJ2-3 and V is TRBV5-1; 8 bases map to TRBD2. Looked up from germline, CDR1 is SGHRS and CDR2 is YFSETQ. The CDR3 covers 16 residues. V was pared by 3 bases and J by 4 bases, with 10 bases of the junction left unmatched. The CDR3 nucleotides are TGCGCCAGCAGCTACCAGGGACTAGGAGGGGCAGATACGCAGTATTTT. This gives the protein CASSYQGLGGADTQYF. The variable domain in full, with the rest retrieved from reference TRBV5-1 and TRBJ2-3, is KAGVTQTPRYLIKTRGQQVTLSCSPISGHRSVSWYQQTPGQGLQFLFEYFSETQRNKGNFPGRFSGRQFSNSRSEMNVSTLELGDSALYLCASSYQGLGGADTQYFGPGTRLTVL.

The chain carries TRBV5-8 and TRBJ2-7; no clear D. V lost 0 bases and J 2 bases, leaving 12 bases between the germline ends. The CDR3 is 15 residues long. Germline-derived CDR1 and CDR2 are SGHTS and YDEGEE. Written as DNA, the CDR3 is TGTGCCAGCAGCTTGGAGAGCGACCGGGCCTACGAGCAGTACTTC. Translating gives CASSLESDRAYEQYF.

The rearrangement uses TRBV2 and TRBJ2-3; no definite D call. V shed 8 bases and J shed 1 base, with 7 bases lying between them. Looked up from germline, CDR1 is SNHLY and CDR2 is FYNNEI. This CDR3 spans 12 amino acids. DNA of the CDR3: TGTGCCAGCGATCGGGGCACAGATACGCAGTATTTT. Translated: CASDRGTDTQYF.

The V and J genes are TRBV29-1 and TRBJ1-1, with 7 bases aligning to TRBD1. The CDR3 extends over 13 amino acids. Germline assignment: CDR1 SQVTM and CDR2 ANQGSEA. The junction had 4 bases not matched to a gene; V was cut back by 5 bases and J by 1 base. CDR3 DNA: TGCAGCGTTAAGGGACAGCCGAACACTGAAGCTTTCTTT. Amino acid sequence: CSVKGQPNTEAFF.

The table lists this clone with a few counts. The CDR3 here is CAWVAGGNEQFF. CDR3 DNA sequence: TGTGCCTGGGTAGCGGGAGGGAATGAGCAGTTCTTC. The chain carries TRBV30 and TRBJ2-1; 11 bases line up with TRBD2. Germline V gene data show CDR1 as GTSNPN and CDR2 as SVGIG (reference sequence). This CDR3 is 12 amino acids long. The ends lost 5 bases at V and 7 bases at J; junction bases unmatched: 1.

The rearrangement links TRBV5-1 to TRBJ2-7; 9 bases are shared with TRBD2. CDR1 SGHRS and CDR2 YFSETQ come from the germline V gene. Trimming removed 0 bases from V and 1 base from J; junction bases left unmatched: 17. This CDR3 is built from 20 residues. The CDR3 here is CASSLGPGGFASGTSYEQYF. The CDR3 DNA follows: TGCGCCAGCAGCTTGGGCCCTGGAGGTTTCGCTAGCGGGACATCCTACGAGCAGTACTTC.

This chain links TRBV5-4 with TRBJ2-3; a weak D match, TRBD1 (6 bases). V lost 7 bases to trimming and J lost 10 bases, with 31 bases between them. CDR3 length equals 17 residues. CDR1 is SGHNT and CDR2 is YYREEE in the germline V gene (reference sequence). CDR3 DNA sequence: TGTGCCAGCTCCGTCGGCAGGGGCTCGAGTCCCGAACGGGCGCAGTATTTT. Protein: CASSVGRGSSPERAQYF.

This chain links TRBV7-2 with TRBJ1-5; 7 positions match TRBD1. Per the germline V gene, CDR1 is SGHTA and CDR2 is FQGNSA. After removal of 5 bases from V and 6 bases from J, the junction contained 10 bases not matched to a gene. This CDR3 has 15 amino acids. This CDR3 is CASSVYRGLFQPQHF. CDR3 DNA: TGTGCCAGCAGCGTCTACAGGGGTTTGTTTCAGCCCCAGCATTTT.

The chain is built from TRBV5-4 and TRBJ2-7, with 10 bases that match TRBD2. The CDR3 totals 15 residues. Trimming at V came to 5 bases and at J to 4 bases, leaving 9 bases not matched to a gene. Germline-derived CDR1 and CDR2 are SGHNT and YYREEE (reference sequence). The CDR3 DNA follows: TGTGCCAGCAGAGGGGGACCGGGACTAGCGTACGAGCAGTACTTC. It translates to CASRGGPGLAYEQYF.

The chain links TRBV27 to TRBJ2-1, with 12 bases identical to TRBD2. V trimming: 5 bases; J trimming: 9 bases; junction bases outside the gene matches: 8. Germline-derived CDR1 and CDR2 are MNHEY and SMNVEV (reference sequence). The CDR3 is 15 amino acids. The CDR3 region has the DNA TGTGCCAGCAGTCCGTCTAGCGGGAGGGCCGGTGAGCAGTTCTTC. Amino acids: CASSPSSGRAGEQFF.

This clone was observed once. This chain connects TRBV7-2 to TRBJ1-2, with TRBD1 as a possible D gene (5 bases). V was shortened by 5 bases and J by 4 bases, with 17 bases between the two germline ends. CDR1 and CDR2 from the germline V gene are SGHTA and FQGNSA. The CDR3 loop spans 15 amino acids. The CDR3 DNA sequence: TGTGCCAGCAGCCCCAGTGGGGGTAATAGCTATGGCTACACCTTC. Translation gives CASSPSGGNSYGYTF.

The chain combines TRBV18 with TRBJ1-1; D gene ambiguous. From germline, CDR1 is KGHSH and CDR2 LQKENI. CDR3 length equals 14 residues. V shed 3 bases and J shed 3 bases, with 11 bases lying between them. CDR3 in amino acids: CASSPGPGDTEAFF. DNA for the CDR3: TGTGCCAGCTCACCGGGTCCCGGGGACACTGAAGCTTTCTTT.

The chain uses TRBV5-1 and TRBJ2-1; D gene unclear. CDR3 length: 13 amino acids. V was pared by 0 bases and J by 10 bases, with 11 bases between. Germline loops: CDR1 SGHRS, CDR2 YFSETQ. CDR3 sequence reads: CASSLVHFGEQFF. The CDR3 nucleotides are TGCGCCAGCAGCTTGGTGCATTTTGGGGAGCAGTTCTTC.